These T cell receptor beta chains were read from a single sample in a study of PD-1 blockade in classical Hodgkin lymphoma. The repertoire was sequenced with immunoSEQ multiplex PCR; TCRdb's copy has only in-frame clones and lacks some. Of 45,000 or so clones in the sample, around 90% were seen once. Sequenced input: peripheral blood mononuclear cells (PBMCs). The receptors stem from a human donor with classical Hodgkin lymphoma. The CDR3 runs from the conserved cysteine through the conserved F or W. The D gene is left open where the match is weak. Clone size is shown for a subset of rows, as once, few, many or a class of expanded clone.

clone size | J gene | D gene | V gene | CDR3 protein | CDR3 DNA
- | TRBJ2-7 | TRBD2 | TRBV6-6 | CASSLAGATAYEQYF | TGTGCCAGCAGTCTAGCGGGAGCGACAGCCTACGAGCAGTACTTC
- | TRBJ1-4 | - | TRBV5-6 | CASSSSQGAPTNEKLFF | TGTGCCAGCAGCTCTTCACAAGGGGCGCCAACTAATGAAAAACTGTTTTTT
- | TRBJ1-1 | - | TRBV10-1 | CASSESIVRTEAFF | TGCGCCAGCAGTGAGTCGATCGTCAGGACTGAAGCTTTCTTT
- | TRBJ2-7 | - | TRBV9 | CASSEALGHSYEQYF | TGTGCCAGCAGCGAGGCCCTGGGACATAGCTACGAGCAGTACTTC
- | TRBJ2-2 | TRBD2 | TRBV7-7 | CASSPLTGRVTGELFF | TGTGCTAGCAGCCCCCTCACTGGGAGGGTCACCGGGGAGCTGTTTTTT
- | TRBJ2-3 | TRBD1 | TRBV27 | CASSPSARGTEIYTQYF | TGTGCCAGCAGTCCATCGGCGAGGGGGACAGAAATCTATACGCAGTATTTT
- | TRBJ2-3 | - | TRBV15 | CATSSDGTRVDTQYF | TGTGCCACCAGCAGTGACGGGACCAGAGTCGATACGCAGTATTTT
- | TRBJ2-2 | TRBD1 | TRBV9 | CASKLGTGDTGELFF | TGTGCCAGCAAATTGGGAACAGGGGACACCGGGGAGCTGTTTTTT
few | TRBJ2-5 | TRBD2 | TRBV9 | CASSVEGGSLGETQYF | TGTGCCAGCAGCGTAGAGGGCGGGAGCCTTGGGGAGACCCAGTACTTC
- | TRBJ2-7 | - | TRBV29-1 | CSVYSGTQSSYEQYF | TGCAGCGTTTACAGTGGGACACAAAGCTCCTACGAGCAGTACTTC
- | TRBJ1-5 | - | TRBV30 | CAWSSVVGVNQPQHF | TGTGCCTGGAGTTCGGTGGTGGGGGTAAATCAGCCCCAGCATTTT
- | TRBJ2-2 | - | TRBV11-3 | CASSQTGTRGELFF | TGTGCCAGCAGCCAGACAGGCACCAGAGGGGAGCTGTTTTTT
- | TRBJ2-1 | - | TRBV2 | CASSPGSSSYNEQFF | TGTGCCAGCAGCCCGGGTTCTAGCTCCTACAATGAGCAGTTCTTC
- | TRBJ1-1 | - | TRBV11-2 | CASSFKRVSGTEAFF | TGTGCCAGCAGCTTTAAAAGGGTATCGGGCACTGAAGCTTTCTTT
- | TRBJ1-1 | - | TRBV10-3 | CAISELGSSAEAFF | TGTGCCATCAGTGAGTTAGGGTCGTCCGCTGAAGCTTTCTTT
- | TRBJ1-1 | - | TRBV15 | CATSREIIGVKGAFF | TGTGCCACCAGCCGAGAGATTATAGGGGTTAAAGGAGCTTTCTTT
- | TRBJ1-4 | - | TRBV6-6 | CASSYSGEAEKLFF | TGTGCCAGCAGTTACTCGGGAGAGGCCGAAAAACTGTTTTTT
- | TRBJ2-1 | TRBD2 | TRBV7-3 | CASSAQLAGELHEQFF | TGTGCCAGCAGCGCCCAACTAGCGGGAGAATTGCATGAGCAGTTCTTC
- | TRBJ2-5 | TRBD1 | TRBV2 | CASKAMGQTKETQYF | TGTGCCAGCAAGGCGATGGGACAGACCAAAGAGACCCAGTACTTC
- | TRBJ2-7 | - | TRBV10-3 | CATITDGYEQYF | TGTGCCACCATAACGGACGGATACGAGCAGTACTTC
- | TRBJ2-3 | - | TRBV2 | CASSASGTSTDTQYF | TGTGCCAGCAGTGCTTCCGGGACCAGCACAGATACGCAGTATTTT
- | TRBJ2-6 | TRBD1 | TRBV5-1 | CASSKGTASGANVLTF | TGCGCCAGCAGCAAAGGGACAGCCTCTGGGGCCAACGTCCTGACTTTC
- | TRBJ2-1 | TRBD2 | TRBV13 | CASSAGTSVHNEQFF | TGTGCCAGCAGCGCCGGGACTAGCGTCCACAATGAGCAGTTCTTC
once | TRBJ1-5 | - | TRBV7-8 | CASSQVGGGNQPQHF | TGTGCCAGCAGCCAAGTGGGGGGTGGCAATCAGCCCCAGCATTTT
- | TRBJ2-5 | TRBD2 | TRBV5-4 | CASSPPGLAGGLGETQYF | TGTGCCAGCAGCCCTCCGGGACTAGCGGGAGGGCTTGGAGAGACCCAGTACTTC
few | TRBJ1-1 | TRBD1 | TRBV11-2 | CASSLGPTGVNTEAFF | TGTGCCAGCAGCTTAGGCCCCACAGGGGTAAATACTGAAGCTTTCTTT
- | TRBJ2-5 | TRBD2 | TRBV28 | CASSSGGDLAETQYF | TGTGCCAGCAGTTCGGGGGGTGATTTGGCAGAGACCCAGTACTTC
- | TRBJ1-3 | - | TRBV5-5 | CASSLVISGNTIYF | TGTGCCAGCAGCTTGGTGATCTCTGGAAACACCATATATTTT
- | TRBJ1-5 | - | TRBV30 | CAWSDGRLGQPQHF | TGTGCCTGGAGTGATGGTAGGTTAGGCCAGCCCCAGCATTTT
- | TRBJ1-1 | - | TRBV9 | CASSPDGWNTEAFF | TGTGCCAGCAGCCCGGACGGATGGAACACTGAAGCTTTCTTT
- | TRBJ2-3 | TRBD1 | TRBV7-9 | CASSLGDRGRADTQYF | TGTGCCAGCAGCTTAGGGGACAGGGGTAGGGCAGATACGCAGTATTTT
- | TRBJ2-3 | TRBD2 | TRBV28 | CASSATGLAGGADTQYF | TGTGCCAGCAGCGCGACGGGACTAGCGGGAGGTGCAGATACGCAGTATTTT
once | TRBJ1-3 | - | TRBV5-4 | CASSLDISGNTIYF | TGTGCCAGCAGCTTGGACATTTCTGGAAACACCATATATTTT
- | TRBJ1-1 | - | TRBV6-5 | CASSLWDGNTEAFF | TGTGCCAGCAGTCTATGGGATGGGAACACTGAAGCTTTCTTT
- | TRBJ2-6 | - | TRBV19 | CASSIAGANVLTF | TGTGCCAGTAGTATTGCTGGGGCCAACGTCCTGACTTTC
- | TRBJ1-1 | - | TRBV7-9 | CASSLLGENTEAFF | TGTGCCAGCAGCTTACTTGGGGAGAACACTGAAGCTTTCTTT
- | TRBJ2-5 | - | TRBV5-1 | CASSLVYGGEETQYF | TGCGCCAGCAGCTTGGTGTATGGGGGAGAAGAGACCCAGTACTTC
- | TRBJ2-1 | - | TRBV25-1 | CASSEQENEQFF | TGTGCCAGCAGTGAACAGGAAAATGAGCAGTTCTTC
- | TRBJ2-3 | TRBD2 | TRBV6-1 | CASSRTSGFTDTQYF | TGTGCCAGCAGTCGGACTAGCGGATTCACAGATACGCAGTATTTT
- | TRBJ2-3 | - | TRBV7-9 | CASSLAERTDTQYF | TGTGCCAGCAGCTTAGCGGAGCGCACAGATACGCAGTATTTT
- | TRBJ1-5 | - | TRBV7-8 | CASSLGFGVGQPQHF | TGTGCCAGCAGCTTAGGATTCGGGGTGGGTCAGCCCCAGCATTTT
- | TRBJ2-1 | TRBD2 | TRBV6-1 | CASSEGTSGSNEQFF | TGTGCCAGCAGTGAAGGGACTAGCGGGAGCAATGAGCAGTTCTTC
- | TRBJ1-2 | - | TRBV4-2 | CASSQDPPVLGEYGYTF | TGTGCCAGCAGCCAAGATCCGCCTGTTCTGGGGGAGTATGGCTACACCTTC
once | TRBJ1-2 | - | TRBV29-1 | CSVEDALIDRSYGYTF | TGCAGCGTTGAAGATGCCCTCATCGACAGGTCCTATGGCTACACCTTC
- | TRBJ2-1 | - | TRBV15 | CATSRGIGSSYNEQFF | TGTGCCACCAGCAGAGGTATCGGGAGCTCCTACAATGAGCAGTTCTTC
once | TRBJ2-1 | - | TRBV11-2 | CASSLPWGGAADEQFF | TGTGCCAGCAGCTTACCGTGGGGCGGGGCCGCCGATGAGCAGTTCTTC
- | TRBJ2-2 | - | TRBV6-1 | CASWTATGELFF | TGTGCCAGCTGGACTGCCACCGGGGAGCTGTTTTTT
- | TRBJ2-3 | - | TRBV19 | CASRAIGERSTDTQYF | TGTGCCAGTAGAGCTATAGGCGAGCGGAGCACAGATACGCAGTATTTT
- | TRBJ2-3 | TRBD2 | TRBV6-5 | CASGLAGPSTDTQYF | TGTGCCAGCGGATTAGCGGGCCCAAGCACAGATACGCAGTATTTT
- | TRBJ2-3 | TRBD2 | TRBV7-3 | CASSTGLAGMSDTQYF | TGTGCCAGCAGCACCGGACTAGCGGGAATGTCAGATACGCAGTATTTT